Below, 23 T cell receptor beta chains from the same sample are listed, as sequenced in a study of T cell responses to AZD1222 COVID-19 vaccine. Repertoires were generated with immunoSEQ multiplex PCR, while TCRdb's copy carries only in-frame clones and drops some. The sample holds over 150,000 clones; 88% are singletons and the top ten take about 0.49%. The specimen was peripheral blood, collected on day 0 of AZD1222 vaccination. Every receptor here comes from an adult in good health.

DNA for the CDR3: TGTGCCAGCAGTTTACATACAGGGCAGGGTCAGCCCCAGCATTTT. Its protein is CASSLHTGQGQPQHF. J is TRBJ1-5 and V is TRBV27; TRBD1 is a possible D gene (6 bases). The CDR3 loop spans 15 amino acids. V lost 2 bases and J 6 bases, leaving 14 bases between the germline ends. Germline V gene lookup returns CDR1 MNHEY and CDR2 SMNVEV (reference sequence).

CDR3 in amino acids: CASSLISTDTQYF. The CDR3 DNA is TGTGCCAGCAGTTTAATCAGCACAGATACGCAGTATTTT. The chain uses TRBV12-3 or TRBV12-4 and TRBJ2-3, with D unresolved. This CDR3 region has 13 residues. V was clipped by 2 bases and J by 0 bases, with 3 bases between them.

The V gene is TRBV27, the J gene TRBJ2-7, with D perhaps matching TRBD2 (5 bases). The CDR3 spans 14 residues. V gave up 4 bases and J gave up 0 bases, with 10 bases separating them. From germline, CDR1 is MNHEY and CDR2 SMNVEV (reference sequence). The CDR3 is CASSSDLASYEQYF. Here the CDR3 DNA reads TGTGCCAGCAGTTCGGACCTAGCCTCCTACGAGCAGTACTTC.

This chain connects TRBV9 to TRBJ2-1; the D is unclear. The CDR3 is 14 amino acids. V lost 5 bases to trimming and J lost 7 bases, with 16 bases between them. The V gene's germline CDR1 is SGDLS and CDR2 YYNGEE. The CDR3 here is CASSVDPAKNEQFF. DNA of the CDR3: TGTGCCAGCAGTGTTGACCCAGCGAAGAATGAGCAGTTCTTC.

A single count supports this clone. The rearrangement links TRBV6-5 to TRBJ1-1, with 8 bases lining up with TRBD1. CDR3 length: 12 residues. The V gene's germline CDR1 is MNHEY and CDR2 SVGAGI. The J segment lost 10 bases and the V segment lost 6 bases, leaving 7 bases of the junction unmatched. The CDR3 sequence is CASRSVTGGAFF. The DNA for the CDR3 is TGTGCCAGCAGGTCAGTAACAGGGGGAGCTTTCTTT.

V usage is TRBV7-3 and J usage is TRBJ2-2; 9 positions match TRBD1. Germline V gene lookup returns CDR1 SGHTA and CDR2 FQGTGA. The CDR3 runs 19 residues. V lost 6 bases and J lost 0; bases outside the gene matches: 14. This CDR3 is CASSLYGTGSRANTGELFF. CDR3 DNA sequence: TGTGCCAGCAGTCTTTATGGGACAGGGTCCCGCGCGAACACCGGGGAGCTGTTTTTT.

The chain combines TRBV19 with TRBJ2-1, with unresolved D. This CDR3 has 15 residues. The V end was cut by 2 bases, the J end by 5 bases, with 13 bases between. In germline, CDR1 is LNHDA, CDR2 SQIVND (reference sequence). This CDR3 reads CASSIQLFMNNEQFF. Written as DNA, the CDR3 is TGTGCCAGTAGTATACAGCTGTTCATGAACAATGAGCAGTTCTTC.

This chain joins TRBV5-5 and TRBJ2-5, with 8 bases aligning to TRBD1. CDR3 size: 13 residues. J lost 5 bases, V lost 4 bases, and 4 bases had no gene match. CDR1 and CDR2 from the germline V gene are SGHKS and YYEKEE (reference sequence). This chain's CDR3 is CASSPDRAETQYF. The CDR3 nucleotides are TGTGCCAGCAGCCCGGACAGGGCGGAGACCCAGTACTTC.

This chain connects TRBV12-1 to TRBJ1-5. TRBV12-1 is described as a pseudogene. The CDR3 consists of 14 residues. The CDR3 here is CASSPQTGGQPQHF. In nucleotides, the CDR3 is TGTGCCAGCAGCCCCCAAACCGGTGGTCAGCCCCAGCATTTT.

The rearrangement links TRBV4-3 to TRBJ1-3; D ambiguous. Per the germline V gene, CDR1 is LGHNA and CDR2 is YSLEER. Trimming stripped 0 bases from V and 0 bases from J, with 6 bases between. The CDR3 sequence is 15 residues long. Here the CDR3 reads CASSQDRSSGNTIYF. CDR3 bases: TGCGCCAGCAGCCAAGATAGGTCCTCTGGAAACACCATATATTTT.

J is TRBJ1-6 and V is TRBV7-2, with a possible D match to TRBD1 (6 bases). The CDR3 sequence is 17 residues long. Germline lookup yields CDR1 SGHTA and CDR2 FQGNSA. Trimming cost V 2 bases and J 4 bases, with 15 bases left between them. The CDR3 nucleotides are TGTGCCAGCAGCTTAATATGGCGGACAGCTTATAATTCACCCCTCCACTTT. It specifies CASSLIWRTAYNSPLHF. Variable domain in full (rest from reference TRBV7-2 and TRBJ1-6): GAGVSQSPSNKVTEKGKDVELRCDPISGHTALYWYRQSLGQGLEFLIYFQGNSAPDKSGLPSDRFSAERTGGSVSTLTIQRTQQEDSAVYLCASSLIWRTAYNSPLHFGNGTRLTVT.

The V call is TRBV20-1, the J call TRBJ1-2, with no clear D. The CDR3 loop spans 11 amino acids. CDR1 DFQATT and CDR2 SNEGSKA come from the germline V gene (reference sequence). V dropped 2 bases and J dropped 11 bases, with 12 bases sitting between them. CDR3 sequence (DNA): TGCAGTGCTAGATCCCCCTCGAATTACACCTTC. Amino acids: CSARSPSNYTF.

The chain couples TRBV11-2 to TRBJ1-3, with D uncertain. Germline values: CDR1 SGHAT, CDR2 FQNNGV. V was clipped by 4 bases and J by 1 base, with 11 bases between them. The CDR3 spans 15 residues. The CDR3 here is CASSSYLGSGNTIYF. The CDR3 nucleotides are TGTGCCAGCAGCTCTTATCTGGGATCTGGAAACACCATATATTTT. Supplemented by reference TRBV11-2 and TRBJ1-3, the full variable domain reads EAGVAQSPRYKIIEKRQSVAFWCNPISGHATLYWYQQILGQGPKLLIQFQNNGVVDDSQLPKDRFSAERLKGVDSTLKIQPAKLEDSAVYLCASSSYLGSGNTIYFGEGSWLTVV.

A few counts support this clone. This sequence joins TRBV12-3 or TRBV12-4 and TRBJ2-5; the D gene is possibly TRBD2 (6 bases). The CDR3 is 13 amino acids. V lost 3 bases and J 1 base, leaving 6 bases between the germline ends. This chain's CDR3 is CASSLTSQETQYF. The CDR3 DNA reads TGTGCCAGCAGTTTGACTAGCCAAGAGACCCAGTACTTC.

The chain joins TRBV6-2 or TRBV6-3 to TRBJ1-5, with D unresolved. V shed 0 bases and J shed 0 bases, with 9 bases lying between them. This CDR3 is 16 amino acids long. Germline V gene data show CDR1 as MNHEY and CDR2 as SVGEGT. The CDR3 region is CASSYSRGFSNQPQHF. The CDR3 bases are TGTGCCAGCAGTTACTCGAGAGGGTTTAGCAATCAGCCCCAGCATTTT.

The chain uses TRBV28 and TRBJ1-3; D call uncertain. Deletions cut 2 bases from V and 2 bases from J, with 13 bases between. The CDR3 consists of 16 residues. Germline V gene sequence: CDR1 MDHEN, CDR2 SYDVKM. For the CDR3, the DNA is TGTGCCAGCAGTTTAGGGAGTCTGAGCCCTGGAAACACCATATATTTT. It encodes CASSLGSLSPGNTIYF.

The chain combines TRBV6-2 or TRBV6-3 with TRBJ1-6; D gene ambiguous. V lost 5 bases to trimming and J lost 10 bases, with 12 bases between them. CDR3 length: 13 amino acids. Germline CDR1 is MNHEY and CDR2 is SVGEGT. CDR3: CASSPTVSSPLHF. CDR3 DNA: TGTGCCAGCAGTCCGACGGTTAGCTCACCCCTCCACTTT.

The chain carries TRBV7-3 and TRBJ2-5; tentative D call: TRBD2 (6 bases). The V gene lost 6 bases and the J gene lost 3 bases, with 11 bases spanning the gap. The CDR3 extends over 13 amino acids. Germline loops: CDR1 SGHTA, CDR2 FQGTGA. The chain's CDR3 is CASRGGTEETQYF. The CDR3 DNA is TGTGCCAGCAGGGGCGGGACGGAAGAGACCCAGTACTTC. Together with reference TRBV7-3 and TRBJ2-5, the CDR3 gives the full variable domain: GAGVSQTPSNKVTEKGKYVELRCDPISGHTALYWYRQSLGQGPEFLIYFQGTGAADDSGLPNDRFFAVRPEGSVSTLKIQRTERGDSAVYLCASRGGTEETQYFGPGTRLLVL.

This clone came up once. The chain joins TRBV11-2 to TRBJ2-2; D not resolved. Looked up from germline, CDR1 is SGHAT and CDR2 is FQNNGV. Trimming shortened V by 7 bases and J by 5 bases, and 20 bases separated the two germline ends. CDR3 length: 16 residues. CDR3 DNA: TGTGCCAGCACACCCCGACGAGCGCCCCAGACCGGGGAGCTGTTTTTT. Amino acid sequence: CASTPRRAPQTGELFF.

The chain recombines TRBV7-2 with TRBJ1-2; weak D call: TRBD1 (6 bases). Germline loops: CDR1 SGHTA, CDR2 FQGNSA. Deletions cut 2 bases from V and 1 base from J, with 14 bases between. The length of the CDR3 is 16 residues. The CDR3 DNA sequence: TGTGCCAGCAGCTTATTTTTAAGGACAGATAACTATGGCTACACCTTC. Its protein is CASSLFLRTDNYGYTF.

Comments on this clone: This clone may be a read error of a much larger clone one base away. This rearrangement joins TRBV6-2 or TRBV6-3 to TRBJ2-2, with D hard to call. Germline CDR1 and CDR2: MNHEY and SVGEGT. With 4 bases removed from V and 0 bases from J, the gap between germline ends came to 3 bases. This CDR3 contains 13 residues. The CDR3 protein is CASSSANTGELFF. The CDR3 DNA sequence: TGTGCCAGCAGTTCAGCGAACACCGGGGAGCTGTTTTTT.

CDR3 region: CAWSVGLAGGRDTQYF. The CDR3 bases are TGTGCCTGGAGTGTTGGGCTAGCGGGAGGGCGAGATACGCAGTATTTT. The chain combines TRBV30 with TRBJ2-3; TRBD2 matches 12 bases. The CDR3 has 16 amino acids. J was trimmed by 5 bases and V by 0 bases; bases with no gene match: 6. Germline V gene lookup returns CDR1 GTSNPN and CDR2 SVGIG (reference sequence). The full variable domain, rest sourced from reference TRBV30 and TRBJ2-3, is SQTIHQWPATLVQPVGSPLSLECTVEGTSNPNLYWYRQAAGRGLQLLFYSVGIGQISSEVPQNLSASRPQDRQFILSSKKLLLSDSGFYLCAWSVGLAGGRDTQYFGPGTRLTVL.

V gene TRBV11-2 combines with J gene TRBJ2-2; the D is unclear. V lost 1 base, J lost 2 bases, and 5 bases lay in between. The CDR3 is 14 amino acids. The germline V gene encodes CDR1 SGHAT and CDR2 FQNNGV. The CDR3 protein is CASSLARNTGELFF. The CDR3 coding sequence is TGTGCCAGCAGCTTAGCCAGAAACACCGGGGAGCTGTTTTTT.